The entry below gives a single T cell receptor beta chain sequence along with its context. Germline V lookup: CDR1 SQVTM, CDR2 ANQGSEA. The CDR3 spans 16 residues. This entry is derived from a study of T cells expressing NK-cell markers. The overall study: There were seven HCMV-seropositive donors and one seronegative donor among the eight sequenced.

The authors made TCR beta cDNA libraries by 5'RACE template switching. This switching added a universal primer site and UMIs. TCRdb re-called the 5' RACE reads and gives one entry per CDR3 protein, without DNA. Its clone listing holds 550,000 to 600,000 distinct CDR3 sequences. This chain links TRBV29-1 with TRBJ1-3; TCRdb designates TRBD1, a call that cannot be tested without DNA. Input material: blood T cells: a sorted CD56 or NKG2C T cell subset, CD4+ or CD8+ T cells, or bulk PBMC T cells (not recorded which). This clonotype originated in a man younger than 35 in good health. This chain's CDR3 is CSALYPGTGRGNTIYF.